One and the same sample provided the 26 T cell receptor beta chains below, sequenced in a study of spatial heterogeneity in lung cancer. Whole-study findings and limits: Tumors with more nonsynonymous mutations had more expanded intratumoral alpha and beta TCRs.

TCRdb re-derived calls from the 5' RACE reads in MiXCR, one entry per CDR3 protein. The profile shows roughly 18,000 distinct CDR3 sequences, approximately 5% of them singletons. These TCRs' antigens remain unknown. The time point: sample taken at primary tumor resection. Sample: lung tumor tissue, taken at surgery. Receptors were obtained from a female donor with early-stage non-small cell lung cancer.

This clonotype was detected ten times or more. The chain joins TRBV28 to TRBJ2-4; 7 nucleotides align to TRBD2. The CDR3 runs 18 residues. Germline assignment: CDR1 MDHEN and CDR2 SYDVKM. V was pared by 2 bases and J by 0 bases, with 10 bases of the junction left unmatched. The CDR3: CASSLAGMGGLAKNIQYF. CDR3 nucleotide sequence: TGTGCCAGCAGTTTAGCGGGAATGGGAGGGTTAGCCAAAAACATTCAGTACTTC.

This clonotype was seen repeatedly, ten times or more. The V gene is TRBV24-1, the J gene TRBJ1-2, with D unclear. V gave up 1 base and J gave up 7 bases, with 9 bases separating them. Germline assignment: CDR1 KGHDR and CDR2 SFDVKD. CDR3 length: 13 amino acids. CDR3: CATSDFLGFGYTF. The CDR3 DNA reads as TGTGCCACCAGTGATTTTCTAGGGTTTGGCTACACCTTC.

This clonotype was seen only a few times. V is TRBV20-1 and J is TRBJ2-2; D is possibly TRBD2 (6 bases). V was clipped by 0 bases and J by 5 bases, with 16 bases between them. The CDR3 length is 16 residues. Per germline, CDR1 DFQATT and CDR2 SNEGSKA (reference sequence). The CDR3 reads CSARDGSTGETGELFF. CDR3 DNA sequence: TGCAGTGCTAGAGATGGGTCTACGGGAGAAACCGGGGAGCTGTTTTTT.

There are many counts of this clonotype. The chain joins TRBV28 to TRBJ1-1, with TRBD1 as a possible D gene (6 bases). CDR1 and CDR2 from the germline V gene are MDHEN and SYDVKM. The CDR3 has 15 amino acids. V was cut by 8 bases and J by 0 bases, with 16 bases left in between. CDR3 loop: CASGSGTYMNTEAFF. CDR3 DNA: TGTGCCAGCGGCTCCGGGACATACATGAACACTGAAGCTTTCTTT.

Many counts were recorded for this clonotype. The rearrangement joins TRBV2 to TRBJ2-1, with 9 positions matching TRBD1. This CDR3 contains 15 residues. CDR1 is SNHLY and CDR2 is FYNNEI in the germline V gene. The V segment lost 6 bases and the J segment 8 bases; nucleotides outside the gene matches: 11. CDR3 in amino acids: CASSPGQGVGHEQFF. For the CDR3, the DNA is TGTGCCAGCAGCCCGGGACAGGGTGTTGGGCATGAGCAGTTCTTC.

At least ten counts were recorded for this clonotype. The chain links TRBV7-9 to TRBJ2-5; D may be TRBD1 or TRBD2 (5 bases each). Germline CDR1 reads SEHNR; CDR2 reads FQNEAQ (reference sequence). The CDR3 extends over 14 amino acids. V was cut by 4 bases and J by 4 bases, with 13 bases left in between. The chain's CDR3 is CASSSSGPGETQYF. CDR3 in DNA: TGTGCCAGCAGCTCATCGGGACCCGGAGAGACCCAGTACTTC.

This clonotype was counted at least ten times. CDR3 bases: TGTGCCAGCAGGTCTGGGGGCACAGGGGTCTTAAGAGAGCAGTACTTC. Protein sequence: CASRSGGTGVLREQYF. The J gene is TRBJ2-7, the V gene TRBV28, with TRBD1 matching 7 bases. The V and J ends lost 6 bases and 7 bases, in that order; junction bases with no gene match: 18. Germline CDR1 and CDR2: MDHEN and SYDVKM. This CDR3 has 16 residues.

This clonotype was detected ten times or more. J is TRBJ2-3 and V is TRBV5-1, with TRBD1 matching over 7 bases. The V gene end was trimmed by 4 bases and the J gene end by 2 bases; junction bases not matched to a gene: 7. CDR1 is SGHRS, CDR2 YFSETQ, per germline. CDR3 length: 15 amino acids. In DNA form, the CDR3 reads TGCGCCAGCAGCCGGACCGGGACAGCCACAGATACGCAGTATTTT. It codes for CASSRTGTATDTQYF. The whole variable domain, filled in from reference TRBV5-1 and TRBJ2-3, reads KAGVTQTPRYLIKTRGQQVTLSCSPISGHRSVSWYQQTPGQGLQFLFEYFSETQRNKGNFPGRFSGRQFSNSRSEMNVSTLELGDSALYLCASSRTGTATDTQYFGPGTRLTVL.

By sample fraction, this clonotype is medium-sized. The CDR3 sequence: CASSLGATRRSTEAFF. In nucleotides, the CDR3 is TGCGCCAGCAGCTTGGGTGCCACCCGAAGGAGCACTGAAGCTTTCTTT. The rearrangement links TRBV5-1 to TRBJ1-1; the D is unclear. Germline V gene lookup returns CDR1 SGHRS and CDR2 YFSETQ. The CDR3 is 16 residues long. The V and J ends lost 0 bases and 4 bases respectively, with 16 bases between them.

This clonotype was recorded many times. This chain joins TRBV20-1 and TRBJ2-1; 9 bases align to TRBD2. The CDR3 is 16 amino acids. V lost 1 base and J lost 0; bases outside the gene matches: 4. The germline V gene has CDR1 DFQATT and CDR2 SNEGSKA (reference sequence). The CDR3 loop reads CSARGASGVSYNEQFF. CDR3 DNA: TGCAGTGCTAGAGGTGCTAGCGGGGTCTCCTACAATGAGCAGTTCTTC.

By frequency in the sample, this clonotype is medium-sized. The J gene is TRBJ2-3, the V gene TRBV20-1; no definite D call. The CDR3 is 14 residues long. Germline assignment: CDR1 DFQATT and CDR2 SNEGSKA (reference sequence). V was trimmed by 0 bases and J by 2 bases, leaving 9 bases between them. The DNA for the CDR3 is TGCAGTGCTAGAGATATACGAATCACAGATACGCAGTATTTT. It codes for CSARDIRITDTQYF.

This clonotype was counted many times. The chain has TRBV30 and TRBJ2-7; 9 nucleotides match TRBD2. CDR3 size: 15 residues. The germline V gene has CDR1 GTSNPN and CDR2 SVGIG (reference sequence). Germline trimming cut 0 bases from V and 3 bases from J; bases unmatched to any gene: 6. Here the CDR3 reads CAWSVRSGGIYEQYF. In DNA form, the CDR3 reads TGTGCCTGGAGTGTACGTAGCGGGGGAATCTACGAGCAGTACTTC.

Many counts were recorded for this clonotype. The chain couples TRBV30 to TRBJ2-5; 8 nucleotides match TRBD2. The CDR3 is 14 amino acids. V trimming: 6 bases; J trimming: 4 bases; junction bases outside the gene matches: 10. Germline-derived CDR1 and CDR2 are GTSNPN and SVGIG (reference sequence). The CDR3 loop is CACKKDGGGETQYF. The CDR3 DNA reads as TGTGCCTGCAAAAAGGACGGGGGGGGAGAGACCCAGTACTTC.

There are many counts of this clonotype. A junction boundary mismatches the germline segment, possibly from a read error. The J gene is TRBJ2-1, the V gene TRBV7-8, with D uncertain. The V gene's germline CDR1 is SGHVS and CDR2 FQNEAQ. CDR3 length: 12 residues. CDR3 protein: CASSSDTNVQFF. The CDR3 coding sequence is TGTGCCAGCAGCTCCGATACAAATGTGCAGTTCTTC.

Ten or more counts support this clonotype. CDR3 bases: TGTGCCAGCAGCTTAGCGCAGGGGCCCTACGAGCAGTACTTC. This translates into CASSLAQGPYEQYF. The gene calls are TRBV11-2 and TRBJ2-7; tentative D call: TRBD1 (6 bases). The CDR3 runs to 14 residues. The germline V gene has CDR1 SGHAT and CDR2 FQNNGV. The ends were cut back, 1 base at V and 2 bases at J, with 9 bases in the middle.

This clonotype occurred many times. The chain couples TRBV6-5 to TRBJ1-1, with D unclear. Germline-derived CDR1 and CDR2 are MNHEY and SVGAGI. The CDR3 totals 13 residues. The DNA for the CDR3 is TGTGCAGGCAGCGATTTAAGAAACACTGAAGCTTTCTTT. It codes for CAGSDLRNTEAFF.

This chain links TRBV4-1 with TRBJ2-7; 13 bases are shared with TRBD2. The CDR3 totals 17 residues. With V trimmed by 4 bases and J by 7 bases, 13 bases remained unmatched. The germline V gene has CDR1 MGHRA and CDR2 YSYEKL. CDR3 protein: CASSPQGQPGLAGEQYF. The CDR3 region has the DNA TGCGCCAGCAGCCCCCAAGGACAGCCGGGACTAGCGGGGGAGCAGTACTTC.

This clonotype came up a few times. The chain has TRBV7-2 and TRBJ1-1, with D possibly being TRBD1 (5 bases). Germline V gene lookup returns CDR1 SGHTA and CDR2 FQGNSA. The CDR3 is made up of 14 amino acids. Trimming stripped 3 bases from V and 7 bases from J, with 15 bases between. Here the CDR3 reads CASSLVGDTREAFF. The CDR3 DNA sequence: TGTGCCAGCAGCTTGGTGGGGGATACCCGTGAAGCTTTCTTT.

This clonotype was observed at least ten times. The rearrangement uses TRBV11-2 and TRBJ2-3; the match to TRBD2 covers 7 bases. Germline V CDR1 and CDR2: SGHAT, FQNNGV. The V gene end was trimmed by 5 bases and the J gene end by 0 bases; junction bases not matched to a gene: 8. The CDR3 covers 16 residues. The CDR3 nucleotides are TGTGCCAGCAGCCCAGAGGGCGGGAGAAGCACAGATACGCAGTATTTT. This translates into CASSPEGGRSTDTQYF.

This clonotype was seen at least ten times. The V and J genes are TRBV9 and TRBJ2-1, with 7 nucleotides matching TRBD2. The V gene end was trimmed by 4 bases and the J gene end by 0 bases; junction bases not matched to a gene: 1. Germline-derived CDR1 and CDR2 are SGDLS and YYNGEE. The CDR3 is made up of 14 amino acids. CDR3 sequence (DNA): TGTGCCAGCAGCCAGCGGGACTCCTACAATGAGCAGTTCTTC. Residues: CASSQRDSYNEQFF.

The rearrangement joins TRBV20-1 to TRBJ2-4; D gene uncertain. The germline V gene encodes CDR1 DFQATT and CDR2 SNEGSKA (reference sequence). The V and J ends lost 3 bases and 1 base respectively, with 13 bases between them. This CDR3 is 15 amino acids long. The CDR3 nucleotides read TGCAGTGCTAGCGGTGACGCGGCCGCCAAAAACATTCAGTACTTC. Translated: CSASGDAAAKNIQYF.

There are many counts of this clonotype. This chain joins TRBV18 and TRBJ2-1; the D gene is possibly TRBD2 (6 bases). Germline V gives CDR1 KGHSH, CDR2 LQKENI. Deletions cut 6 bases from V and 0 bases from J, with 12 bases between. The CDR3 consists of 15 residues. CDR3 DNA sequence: TGTGCCAGCTCGCAACGGGAGAGCTCCTACAATGAGCAGTTCTTC. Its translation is CASSQRESSYNEQFF. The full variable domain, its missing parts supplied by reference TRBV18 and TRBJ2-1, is NAGVMQNPRHLVRRRGQEARLRCSPMKGHSHVYWYRQLPEEGLKFMVYLQKENIIDESGMPKERFSAEFPKEGPSILRIQQVVRGDSAAYFCASSQRESSYNEQFFGPGTRLTVL.

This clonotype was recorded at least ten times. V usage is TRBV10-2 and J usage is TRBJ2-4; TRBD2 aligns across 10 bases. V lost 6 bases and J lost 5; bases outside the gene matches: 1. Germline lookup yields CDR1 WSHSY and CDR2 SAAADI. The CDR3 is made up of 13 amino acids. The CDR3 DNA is TGCGCCAGCAGGCTAGCGGGAGAAAACATTCAGTACTTC. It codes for CASRLAGENIQYF.

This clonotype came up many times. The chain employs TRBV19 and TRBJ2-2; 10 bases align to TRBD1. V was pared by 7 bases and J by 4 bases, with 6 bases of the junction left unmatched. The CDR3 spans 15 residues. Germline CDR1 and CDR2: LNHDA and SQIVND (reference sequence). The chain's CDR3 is CASNADRGFTGELFF. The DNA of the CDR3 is TGTGCCAGTAACGCGGACAGGGGGTTCACCGGGGAGCTGTTTTTT.

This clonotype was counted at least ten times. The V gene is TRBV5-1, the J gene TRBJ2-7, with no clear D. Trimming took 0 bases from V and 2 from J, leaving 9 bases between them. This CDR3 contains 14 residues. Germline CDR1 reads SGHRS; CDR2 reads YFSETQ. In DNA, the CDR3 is TGCGCCAGCAGCTTGGCTTCGACAACCTACGAGCAGTACTTC. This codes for CASSLASTTYEQYF.

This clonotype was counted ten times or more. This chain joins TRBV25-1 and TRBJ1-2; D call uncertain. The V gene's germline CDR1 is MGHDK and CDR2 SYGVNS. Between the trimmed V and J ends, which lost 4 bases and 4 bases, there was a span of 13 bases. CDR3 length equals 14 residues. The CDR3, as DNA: TGTGCCAGCAGTGCATACGACGCGCCCTATGGCTACACCTTC. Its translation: CASSAYDAPYGYTF.